This T cell receptor (beta chain) was sequenced in a study of OX40 agonist ivuxolimab in advanced cancers. For the study at large: Each patient was given ivuxolimab into a vein every 2 weeks, at 0.01 to 10 mg/kg. Previous treatment with anti-PD-1, anti-PD-L1 or anti-CTLA-4 therapy was allowed; 35% to 50% had received some.

This CDR3 is built from 15 residues. In germline, CDR1 is LNHNV, CDR2 YYDKDF (reference sequence). After removal of 3 bases from V and 4 bases from J, the junction contained 6 bases not matched to a gene. Using immunoSEQ multiplex PCR, the repertoire was profiled, and TCRdb retains in-frame clones only, with some absent. The repertoire holds tens of thousands of clones, 91% seen once, with around 29% in the top ten. This TCR came from an adult with an advanced solid tumor such as melanoma, head and neck, liver or kidney cancer. The starting material was CD4+ or CD8+ T cells sorted from blood, obtained in a trial of the OX40 agonist ivuxolimab. The chain uses TRBV15 and TRBJ2-7; the match to TRBD2 covers 10 bases. For the CDR3, the DNA is TGTGCCACCAGCAGGGATAGCGGGAGGCAGTACGAGCAGTACTTC. It specifies CATSRDSGRQYEQYF.